The 5 T cell receptor beta chains given below trace back to one sample, sequenced in a study of blood T cell repertoires in COVID-19. TCRdb keeps only in-frame clones here, not all; method: immunoSEQ multiplex PCR. Of a few hundred thousand clones listed, just over 85% were seen once; the top ten hold roughly 4.2%. The specimen was PBMCs or T cells enriched from blood (not recorded which). The receptors derive from a woman aged 40 to 49 with acute COVID-19.

The chain links TRBV19 to TRBJ2-1; 7 bases fit TRBD1. The junction had 15 bases not matched to a gene; V was cut back by 5 bases and J by 5 bases. Germline CDR1 is LNHDA and CDR2 is SQIVND (reference sequence). The CDR3 has 17 residues. The CDR3 reads CASSHLVPGQLNNEQFF. Written as DNA, the CDR3 is TGTGCCAGTAGTCATCTTGTTCCGGGACAGTTAAACAATGAGCAGTTCTTC.

The chain joins TRBV11-2 to TRBJ1-1, with D unresolved. The CDR3 loop spans 15 amino acids. The V end was cut by 3 bases, the J end by 0 bases, with 11 bases between. Looked up from germline, CDR1 is SGHAT and CDR2 is FQNNGV. CDR3 sequence (DNA): TGTGCCAGCAGCTTCTCAGAGGCTATGAACACTGAAGCTTTCTTT. Protein: CASSFSEAMNTEAFF.

V usage is TRBV20-1 and J usage is TRBJ2-1; 9 bases match TRBD2. Germline CDR1 and CDR2: DFQATT and SNEGSKA (reference sequence). V dropped 3 bases and J dropped 7; count of bases not matched to a gene: 7. The CDR3 has 14 amino acids. Here the CDR3 reads CSASSGGLKNEQFF. The CDR3 DNA is TGCAGTGCTAGTAGCGGGGGCCTTAAGAATGAGCAGTTCTTC.

The J gene is TRBJ2-7, the V gene TRBV5-4; the match to TRBD1 covers 8 bases. This CDR3 is built from 14 residues. The junction had 3 bases not matched to a gene; V was cut back by 0 bases and J by 4 bases. In germline, CDR1 is SGHNT, CDR2 YYREEE (reference sequence). CDR3 residues: CASSLGGQDYEQYF. For the CDR3, the DNA is TGTGCCAGCAGCTTGGGGGGACAGGATTACGAGCAGTACTTC.

This clone turned up a few times. V usage is TRBV15 and J usage is TRBJ2-7; D might be TRBD1 (6 bases). Germline CDR1 LNHNV, CDR2 YYDKDF (reference sequence). The CDR3 covers 16 residues. V was trimmed by 3 bases and J by 4 bases, leaving 19 bases between them. The CDR3 loop is CATSSETGRGNYEQYF. Written as DNA, the CDR3 is TGTGCCACCAGCAGTGAGACAGGCCGGGGCAATTACGAGCAGTACTTC. Complete variable domain (other parts from reference TRBV15 and TRBJ2-7): DAMVIQNPRYQVTQFGKPVTLSCSQTLNHNVMYWYQQKSSQAPKLLFHYYDKDFNNEADTPDNFQSRRPNTSFCFLDIRSPGLGDTAMYLCATSSETGRGNYEQYFGPGTRLTVT.